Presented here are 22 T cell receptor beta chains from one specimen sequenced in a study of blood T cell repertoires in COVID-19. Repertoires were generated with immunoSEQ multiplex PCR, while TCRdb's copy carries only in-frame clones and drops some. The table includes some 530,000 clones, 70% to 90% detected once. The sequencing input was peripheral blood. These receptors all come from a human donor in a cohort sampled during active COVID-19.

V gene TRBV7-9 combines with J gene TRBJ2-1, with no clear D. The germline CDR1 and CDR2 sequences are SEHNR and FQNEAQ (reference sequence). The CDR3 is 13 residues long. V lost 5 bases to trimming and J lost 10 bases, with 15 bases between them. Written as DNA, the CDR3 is TGTGCCAGCAGCCCCCGACGGCAGGCGGAGCAGTTCTTC. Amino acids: CASSPRRQAEQFF.

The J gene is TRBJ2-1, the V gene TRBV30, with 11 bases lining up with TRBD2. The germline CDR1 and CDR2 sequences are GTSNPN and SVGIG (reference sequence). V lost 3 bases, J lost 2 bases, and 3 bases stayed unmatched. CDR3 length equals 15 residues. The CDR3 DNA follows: TGTGCCTGGAGCAAGGGACTAGCGGCCTACAATGAGCAGTTCTTC. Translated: CAWSKGLAAYNEQFF.

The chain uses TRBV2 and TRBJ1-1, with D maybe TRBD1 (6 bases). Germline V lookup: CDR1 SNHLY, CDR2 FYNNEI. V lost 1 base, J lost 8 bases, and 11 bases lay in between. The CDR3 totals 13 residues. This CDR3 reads CASSEEVGQEAFF. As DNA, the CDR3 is TGTGCCAGCAGTGAAGAGGTGGGACAAGAAGCTTTCTTT.

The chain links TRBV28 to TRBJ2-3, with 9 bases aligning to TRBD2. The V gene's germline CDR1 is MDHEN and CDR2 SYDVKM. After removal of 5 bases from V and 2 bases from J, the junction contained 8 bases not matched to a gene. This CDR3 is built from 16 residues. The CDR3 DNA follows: TGTGCCAGCAGTACGAGGACTAGCGAAACCACAGATACGCAGTATTTT. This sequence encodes CASSTRTSETTDTQYF.

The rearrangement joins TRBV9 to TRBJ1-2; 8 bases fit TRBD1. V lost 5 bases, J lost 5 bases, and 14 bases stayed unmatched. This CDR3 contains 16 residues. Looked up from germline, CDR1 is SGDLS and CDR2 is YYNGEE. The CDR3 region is CASSRTQGAGEYGYTF. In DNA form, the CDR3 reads TGTGCCAGCAGTCGGACCCAGGGGGCGGGGGAATATGGCTACACCTTC.

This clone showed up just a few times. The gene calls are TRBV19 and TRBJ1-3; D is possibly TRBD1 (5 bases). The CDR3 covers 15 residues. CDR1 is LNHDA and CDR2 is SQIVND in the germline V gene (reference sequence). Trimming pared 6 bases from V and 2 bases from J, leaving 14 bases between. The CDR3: CASSPTGGPGNTIYF. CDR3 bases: TGTGCCAGTAGCCCAACCGGGGGACCTGGAAACACCATATATTTT.

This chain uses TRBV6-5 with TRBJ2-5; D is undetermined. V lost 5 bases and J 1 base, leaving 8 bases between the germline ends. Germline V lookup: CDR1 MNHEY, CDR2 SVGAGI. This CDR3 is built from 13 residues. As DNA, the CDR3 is TGTGCCAGCAGTCTAGGCCTCCAAGAGACCCAGTACTTC. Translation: CASSLGLQETQYF.

The CDR3, as DNA: TGTGCCAGCAGGAAATTAACAGCTAACTATGGCTACACCTTC. Protein product: CASRKLTANYGYTF. The J gene is TRBJ1-2, the V gene TRBV6-5; D call uncertain. Germline V CDR1 and CDR2: MNHEY, SVGAGI. This CDR3 contains 14 residues. V was trimmed by 6 bases and J by 0 bases, leaving 11 bases between them.

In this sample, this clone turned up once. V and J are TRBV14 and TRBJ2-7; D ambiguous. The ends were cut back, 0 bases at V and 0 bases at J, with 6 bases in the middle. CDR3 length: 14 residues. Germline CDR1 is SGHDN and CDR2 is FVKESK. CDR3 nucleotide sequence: TGTGCCAGCAGCCAAGATCGGAGCTCCTACGAGCAGTACTTC. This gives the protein CASSQDRSSYEQYF.

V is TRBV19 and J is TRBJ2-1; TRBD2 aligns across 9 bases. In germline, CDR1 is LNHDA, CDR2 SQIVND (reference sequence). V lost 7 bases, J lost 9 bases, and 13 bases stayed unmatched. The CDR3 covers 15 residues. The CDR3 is CASTPIAGVIAEQFF. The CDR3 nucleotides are TGTGCCAGTACCCCTATAGCGGGAGTAATCGCTGAGCAGTTCTTC.

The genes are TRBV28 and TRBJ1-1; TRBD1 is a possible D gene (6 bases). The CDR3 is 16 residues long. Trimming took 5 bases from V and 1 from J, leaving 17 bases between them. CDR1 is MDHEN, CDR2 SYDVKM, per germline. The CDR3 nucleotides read TGTGCCAGCAGTCTCTACTCAGGACAGCCGAACACTGAAGCTTTCTTT. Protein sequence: CASSLYSGQPNTEAFF.

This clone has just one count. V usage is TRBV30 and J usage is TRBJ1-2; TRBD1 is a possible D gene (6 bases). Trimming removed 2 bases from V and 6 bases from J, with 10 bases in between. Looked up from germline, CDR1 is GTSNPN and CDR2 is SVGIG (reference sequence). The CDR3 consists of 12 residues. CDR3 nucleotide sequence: TGTGCCTGGAGTCTCAGGGGCGATGGCTACACCTTC. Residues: CAWSLRGDGYTF. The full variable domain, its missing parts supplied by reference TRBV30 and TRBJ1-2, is SQTIHQWPATLVQPVGSPLSLECTVEGTSNPNLYWYRQAAGRGLQLLFYSVGIGQISSEVPQNLSASRPQDRQFILSSKKLLLSDSGFYLCAWSLRGDGYTFGSGTRLTVV.

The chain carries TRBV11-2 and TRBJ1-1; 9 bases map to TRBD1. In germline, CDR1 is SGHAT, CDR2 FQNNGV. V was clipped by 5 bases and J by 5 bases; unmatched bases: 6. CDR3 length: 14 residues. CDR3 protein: CASSQDRGATEAFF. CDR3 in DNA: TGTGCCAGCAGCCAGGACAGGGGCGCGACTGAAGCTTTCTTT.

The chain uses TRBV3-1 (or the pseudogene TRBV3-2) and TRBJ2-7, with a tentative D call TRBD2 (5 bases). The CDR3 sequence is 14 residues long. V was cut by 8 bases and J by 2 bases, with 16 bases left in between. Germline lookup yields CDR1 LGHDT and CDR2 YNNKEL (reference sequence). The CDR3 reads CASRRSGIAYEQYF. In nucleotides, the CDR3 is TGTGCCAGCCGGCGCTCCGGGATTGCCTACGAGCAGTACTTC.

CDR3 sequence reads: CASSLEGELAGVGELFF. CDR3 in DNA: TGTGCCAGCAGCTTGGAGGGGGAGCTAGCGGGAGTCGGGGAGCTGTTTTTT. The chain is built from TRBV7-2 and TRBJ2-2; 10 nucleotides agree with TRBD2. Germline V gene lookup returns CDR1 SGHTA and CDR2 FQGNSA. The CDR3 sequence is 17 residues long. Losses at the gene ends were 3 bases for V and 7 bases for J; bases not matched to a gene: 11.

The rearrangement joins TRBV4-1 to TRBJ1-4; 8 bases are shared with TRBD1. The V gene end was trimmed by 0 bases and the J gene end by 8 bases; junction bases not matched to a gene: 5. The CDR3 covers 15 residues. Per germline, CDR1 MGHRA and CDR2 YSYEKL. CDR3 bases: TGCGCCAGCAGCCAAGAGTGGACAGGGAGGGAAAAACTGTTTTTT. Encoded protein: CASSQEWTGREKLFF.

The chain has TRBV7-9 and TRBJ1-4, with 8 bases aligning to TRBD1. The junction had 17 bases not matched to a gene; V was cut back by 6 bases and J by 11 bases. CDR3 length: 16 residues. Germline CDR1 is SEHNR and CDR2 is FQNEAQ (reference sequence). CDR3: CASSSGGASTLGKLFF. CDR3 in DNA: TGTGCCAGCAGTTCAGGGGGCGCATCGACTCTGGGGAAACTGTTTTTT. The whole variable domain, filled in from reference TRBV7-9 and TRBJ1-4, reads DTGVSQNPRHKITKRGQNVTFRCDPISEHNRLYWYRQTLGQGPEFLTYFQNEAQLEKSRLLSDRFSAERPKGSFSTLEIQRTEQGDSAMYLCASSSGGASTLGKLFFGSGTQLSVL.

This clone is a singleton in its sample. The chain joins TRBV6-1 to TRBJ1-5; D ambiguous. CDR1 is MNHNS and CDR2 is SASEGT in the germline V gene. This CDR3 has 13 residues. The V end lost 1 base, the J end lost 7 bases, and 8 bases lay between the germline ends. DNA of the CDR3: TGTGCCAGCAGTGAAGAGGCGGTACAGCCCCAGCATTTT. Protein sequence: CASSEEAVQPQHF.

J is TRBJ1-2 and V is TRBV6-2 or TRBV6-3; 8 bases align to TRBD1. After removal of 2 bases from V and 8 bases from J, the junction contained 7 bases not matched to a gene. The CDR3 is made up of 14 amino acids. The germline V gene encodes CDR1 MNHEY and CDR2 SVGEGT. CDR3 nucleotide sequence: TGTGCCAGCAGTTACGGACAGGGACGGAGCGGCTACACCTTC. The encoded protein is CASSYGQGRSGYTF.

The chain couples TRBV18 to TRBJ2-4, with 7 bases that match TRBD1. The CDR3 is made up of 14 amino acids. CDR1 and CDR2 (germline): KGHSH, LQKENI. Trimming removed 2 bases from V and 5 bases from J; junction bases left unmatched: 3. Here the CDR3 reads CASSPDRAENIQYF. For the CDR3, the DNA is TGTGCCAGCTCACCAGACAGGGCGGAAAACATTCAGTACTTC.

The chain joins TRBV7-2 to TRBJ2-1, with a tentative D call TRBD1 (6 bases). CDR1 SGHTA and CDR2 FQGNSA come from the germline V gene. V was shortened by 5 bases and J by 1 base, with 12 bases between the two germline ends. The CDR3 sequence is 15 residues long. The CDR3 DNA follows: TGTGCCAGCAGCCCCAACAGGGATTCCTACAATGAGCAGTTCTTC. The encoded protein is CASSPNRDSYNEQFF. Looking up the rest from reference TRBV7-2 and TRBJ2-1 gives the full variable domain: GAGVSQSPSNKVTEKGKDVELRCDPISGHTALYWYRQSLGQGLEFLIYFQGNSAPDKSGLPSDRFSAERTGGSVSTLTIQRTQQEDSAVYLCASSPNRDSYNEQFFGPGTRLTVL.

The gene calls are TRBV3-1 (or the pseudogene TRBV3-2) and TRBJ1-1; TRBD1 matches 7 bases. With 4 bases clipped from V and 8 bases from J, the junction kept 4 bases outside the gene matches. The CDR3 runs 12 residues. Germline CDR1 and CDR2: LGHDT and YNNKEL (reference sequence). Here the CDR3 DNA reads TGTGCCAGCAGCCTAGGGGGCTGGGAAGCTTTCTTT. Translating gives CASSLGGWEAFF.